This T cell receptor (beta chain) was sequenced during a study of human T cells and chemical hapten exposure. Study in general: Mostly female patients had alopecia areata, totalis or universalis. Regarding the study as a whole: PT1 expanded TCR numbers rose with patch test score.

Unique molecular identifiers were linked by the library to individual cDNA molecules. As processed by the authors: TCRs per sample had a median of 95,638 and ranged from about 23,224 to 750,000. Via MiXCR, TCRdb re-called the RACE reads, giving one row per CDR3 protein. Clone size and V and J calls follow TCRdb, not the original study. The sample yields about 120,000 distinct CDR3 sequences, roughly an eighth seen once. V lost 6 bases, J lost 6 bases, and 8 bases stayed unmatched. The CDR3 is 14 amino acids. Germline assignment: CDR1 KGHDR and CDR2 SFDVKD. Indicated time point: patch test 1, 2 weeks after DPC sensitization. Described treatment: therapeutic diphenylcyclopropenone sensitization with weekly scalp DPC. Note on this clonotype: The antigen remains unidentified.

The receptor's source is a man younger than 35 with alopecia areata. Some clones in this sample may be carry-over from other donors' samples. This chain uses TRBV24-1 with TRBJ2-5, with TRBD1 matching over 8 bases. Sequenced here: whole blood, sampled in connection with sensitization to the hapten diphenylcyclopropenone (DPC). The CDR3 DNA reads TGTGCCACCAGTACGCCTCGGACAGGGCAGACCCAGTACTTC. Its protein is CATSTPRTGQTQYF.